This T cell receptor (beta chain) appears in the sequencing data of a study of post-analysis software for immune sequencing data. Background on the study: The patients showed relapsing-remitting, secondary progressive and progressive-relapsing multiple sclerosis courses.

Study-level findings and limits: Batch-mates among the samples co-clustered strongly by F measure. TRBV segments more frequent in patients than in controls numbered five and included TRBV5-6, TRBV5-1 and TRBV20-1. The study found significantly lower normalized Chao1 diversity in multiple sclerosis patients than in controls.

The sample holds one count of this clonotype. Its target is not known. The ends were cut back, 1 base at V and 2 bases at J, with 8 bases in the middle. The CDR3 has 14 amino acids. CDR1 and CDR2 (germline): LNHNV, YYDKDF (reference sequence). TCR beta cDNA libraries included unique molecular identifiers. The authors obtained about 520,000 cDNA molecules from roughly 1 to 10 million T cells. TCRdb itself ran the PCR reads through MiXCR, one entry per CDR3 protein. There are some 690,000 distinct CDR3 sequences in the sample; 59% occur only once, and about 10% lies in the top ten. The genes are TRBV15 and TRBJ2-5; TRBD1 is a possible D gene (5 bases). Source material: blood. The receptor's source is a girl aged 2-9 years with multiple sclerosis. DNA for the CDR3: TGTGCCACCAGCAGAGGACAGTTACAAGAGACCCAGTACTTC. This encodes CATSRGQLQETQYF.